This T cell receptor (beta chain) originates from a study of T cells after posttransplantation cyclophosphamide. General study points: Skin or GI-infiltrating T cells shared few TRB sequences with blood.

Notes on this clone: Its target is unknown.

Sequencing was performed with immunoSEQ multiplex PCR; in TCRdb, only in-frame clones are kept and a portion is missing. The sample records approximately 23,000 clones, roughly 83% being singletons. V shed 3 bases, J shed 6 bases, and the junction held 10 bases outside the gene matches. Germline-derived CDR1 and CDR2 are LGHNA and YNFKEQ. CDR3 length equals 15 residues. The chain employs TRBV4-2 and TRBJ1-2; 7 bases align to TRBD1. The sequence came from a woman aged 60-75 years with a blood cancer, CMV-positive, and with a related stem cell donor. Sequenced input: PBMCs. The CDR3 sequence: CASSQRPGQSDGYTF. In nucleotides, the CDR3 is TGTGCCAGCAGCCAGCGACCGGGACAGTCCGATGGCTACACCTTC.